The T cell receptor beta chain described here comes from a study of cytomegalovirus exposure and HLA in healthy donors (dated by TCRdb to 2016 to 2017). Regarding the complete study: An earlier analysis of around 600 of the donors reported 250 to 300 Gb of sequence data and more than 90 million unique TCR beta sequences from about 180 million T cells. Of the roughly 390 genotyped donors, roughly 85% fell in the genetic ancestry cluster associated with self-reported Caucasian donors. An early release that covered some 640 HLA-typed donors contained approximately 300 gigabases of sequencing data and 80 million or so unique TCR sequences. A few DR-DQ haplotypes were treated as single units for association and clustering because of strong linkage in the cohort. In a later genetic analysis, genome-wide SNP genotypes for about 65% of the 666 donors were used, and that subset was treated as a discovery cohort. The study aimed to test whether cataloging public T cell receptors could reveal signatures of past pathogen exposure. In an earlier analysis of roughly 600 of the donors, high-throughput TCR beta sequencing was used to judge whether each TCR beta V gene segment behaved as functional or pseudogenic. Among some 400 genotyped donors of the cohort, an average of about 240,000 unique TCR beta nucleotide sequences was sequenced per donor, of which 15% to 20% were non-productive. Donor age, sex, ethnicity and CMV serostatus were compiled together with the repertoire data. Rather than drawing on any new phenotypic data, the later analysis identified candidate immune exposures from TCR beta sequences and the way those sequences occurred across donors. Besides the first cohort of roughly 700 subjects, a separate validation cohort made up of 90 to 150 different subjects was used. The study combined high-throughput TCR immunosequencing, statistical association of individual TCRs with disease status, and machine learning to predict cytomegalovirus infection status. HLA typing covered class I and class II loci at four-digit resolution. Typing coverage varied by locus: about 620-630 donors for A, B, C, DRB1 and DQB1; about 520 for DQA1; some 610 for DPA1; roughly 470 for DPB1. A later analysis re-analyzed previously published TCR beta repertoires from 650 to 800 donors and added high-resolution HLA genotyping to study TCR occurrence patterns. All discovery cohort repertoires had been generated on a single sequencing platform. The T cell repertoires of some 670 subjects were profiled by immunosequencing and related to cytomegalovirus serostatus.

Details on this clone: Which antigen it targets is not known. Per-base qualities were not stored, and no clone one base away is much larger.

Inclusive of the bounding cysteine and phenylalanine, the CDR3 is 14 residues long. Only the CDR3 DNA is retained, 42 bases long and in frame from the first base. Trimming takes 2 bases from V and 1 base from J, and the germline ends sit 9 bases apart. The germline V gene encodes CDR1 KGHSH and CDR2 LQKENI. The library was prepared using the immunoSEQ multiplex PCR assay. For the multiplex PCR, a mixture combining 60 forward primers for TCR Vbeta segments and 13 reverse primers for TCR Jbeta segments was used. Amplification of the CDR3 region of rearranged TCR beta genes was performed with a multiplex PCR assay on genomic DNA. The Illumina HiSeq System was used to sequence the amplified TCR beta libraries as 87-base-pair reads. The original methods were these. Across the 500 to 850 repertoires, a later analysis counted tens of millions of unique TCR beta chains, roughly 11 million of which were shared by at least two donors. Raw reads were error-corrected and collapsed into unique sequences by a nearest-neighbor algorithm in which closely related sequences were merged to remove PCR and sequencing errors. To assign V, D and J gene segments, CDR3 sequences were aligned to IMGT reference sequences. For a sequence to be retained, a match of at least six nucleotides was required to both a V gene segment and a J gene segment. Rearrangements were classified as productive when the CDR3 lacked stop codons and remained in frame with V and J, and all other rearrangements were classified as non-productive. CDR3 was defined by IMGT convention, running from the second conserved V-encoded cysteine to the conserved J-encoded phenylalanine. The earlier analysis of 500 to 600 of the donors excluded sequences that lacked an unambiguous match to a single V gene segment. An earlier analysis of 500 to 700 of the donors classified V segments as functional when productive rearrangements were above 56.7% and as segregating when the standard deviation between donors was above 5%. A statistical classification framework was developed to diagnose cytomegalovirus status using the catalog of TCR beta chain sequences. V and J gene assignment, in a later analysis, came from comparing TCR nucleotide sequences with IMGT/GENE-DB human TR gene sequences. A later analysis assigned CDR3 sequences and most-parsimonious VDJ recombination scenarios with the TCRdist pipeline. In a later analysis, each TCR beta chain was defined by its CDR3 amino acid sequence together with its V-gene family, and reads lacking a unique V-gene family were excluded. As a way to deal with suspected cross-contamination and a sequencing artifact, a later analysis dropped roughly 620 nucleotide sequences that were highly shared and had low generation probability. In a later analysis, a clonal expansion index for each public chain was calculated from normalized within-repertoire ranks of inferred template counts. Generation probabilities in a later analysis came from a VDJ recombination model fitted to out-of-frame rearrangements, and those results were checked against IGoR. In a later analysis, hypergeometric tests were used to score TCR-TCR, TCR-HLA and TCR-CMV co-occurrence, with a repertoire-size bias correction applied to TCR pairs. In a later analysis, false discovery rates were estimated by permuting HLA or CMV assignments 20 times. A later analysis grouped co-occurring TCRs with DBSCAN, adding TCRdist sequence similarity when clustering within HLA-allele-positive subsets. Co-occurrence clustering excluded repertoires with fewer than 30,000 or more than 120,000 public chains, plus five with anomalous nucleotide sharing. TCRdb's version of the immuneACCESS table is confined to in-frame rearrangements and falls short of the full clone set. An unresolved V gene accounts for under half of the shortfall where checked; the remainder is of unknown origin. V and J calls and clone size are as listed in that table; D and trimming were resolved from the DNA. Counted in this sample were about 160,000 clones; less than 90% of them appeared once. The ten largest clones take up more than 1.5% of the sample.

The cohort was made up of several hundred healthy bone marrow donors. All cohort members were sampled while nominally healthy, although unrecorded immune exposures were likely present. The donor was CMV seronegative and was included in the group of 352 seronegative cohort members. A peripheral blood sample was provided by each donor, and peripheral blood mononuclear cells were used for TCR beta sequencing. The Qiagen DNeasy Blood Extraction Kit was used to extract genomic DNA from the blood cell samples. General findings and caveats noted by the study authors: Sequencing depth was assumed to be roughly uniform across donors in the presence/absence analyses, though that assumption may not hold. CMV serostatus was the only immune exposure information available for the cohort. A few of the identified cytomegalovirus-associated TCR beta chains were confirmed in vitro to be specific for cytomegalovirus antigens. Because some donors lacked HLA typing at each locus, the association tests relied only on the typed subset. A cluster of highly shared sequence variants was judged likely to represent a technical artifact of the sequencing pipeline. The study gave a list of some 150 TCR beta chains associated with cytomegalovirus. In an earlier analysis of 587 of the donors, most TCR beta V segments appeared in productive rearrangements about 87% or about 30% of the time, broadly matching IMGT annotations. A later analysis reported that several top co-occurrence clusters appeared linked to parvovirus B19, influenza, CMV and Epstein-Barr virus. Specific HLA alleles were associated with roughly 16,000 TCR beta sequences at a false discovery rate of 0.05 in a later analysis. According to a later genetic analysis, donors in an Asian-associated ancestry cluster had fewer N-insertions in productive TCRs than the roughly 700-donor mean. Most CMV-associated TCR beta chains appeared to be HLA-restricted in a later analysis, and the HLA associations seemed to be driven largely by CMV exposure. A further reported finding was that TCR beta sequences accurately predicted the HLA-A and HLA-B alleles for most subjects in the first cohort. The classifier was reported to diagnose cytomegalovirus status with high specificity and sensitivity in both the original and validation cohorts. Assigning TCR associations to individual alleles was difficult when HLA alleles, especially DR and DQ, strongly co-occurred. A later genetic analysis associated a missense DCLRE1C variant with V-gene and J-gene trimming of TCR beta chains, and an independent cohort replicated the association. Because the 87-base-pair reads could not distinguish some IMGT-functional V segments, including TRBV6-2 and TRBV6-3, those segments were excluded. The cohort was sequenced for TCR beta chains only, and without alpha or paired-chain data the features that could be detected were limited. Because counts were too low, under 20 rarely observed V segments, including chromosome 9 orphons, were left out of the earlier analysis of several hundred of the donors. Correlated functional status among segregating V segments might reflect linkage disequilibrium, but an unknown experimental factor could not be ruled out. Across donors, most TCR sequences were observed very rarely, whereas some public TCRs were present in many individuals. In a later analysis, HLA-associated TCR beta chains showed more clonal expansion and lower generation probabilities than non-associated chains that were equally common. According to the authors, the approach could potentially be generalized to other disease states and immunological phenotypes. A later analysis found that TCR association rates varied across HLA loci, with DRB1 alleles showing the most associated TCRs and HLA-C alleles the fewest.

The sample comprised PBMCs. The V and J segments used are TRBV18 and TRBJ2-7; a tentative D call is TRBD2 (6 bases match). The TCR comes from a man between 18 and 29 years old in good health and CMV-seronegative. The DNA sequence is given as TGTGCCAGCTCACCAGGGGCGGGATCCTACGAGCAGTACTTC. It codes for CASSPGAGSYEQYF.